This TCR beta chain was sequenced for a study of blood T cell repertoires in COVID-19 (TCRdb year 2020). About the full investigation: Collaborator samples came from the United States, Italy and Spain and covered acute and convalescent phases of COVID-19. Where HLA class I and class II types were available, the types were taken from metadata supplied by the sample provider, not from assay-based typing. Samples were obtained from the ongoing ImmuneRACE study (first 160 participants) and from approximately 1,200 subjects provided by 6 global collaborators. The repertoires were released in a freely available public database meant as a resource for research on the immune response to SARS-CoV-2. The material from the prospective study consisted of cDNA or gDNA derived from T cells, B-cell-depleted T cells, or PBMCs. Nearly every sample came with metadata listing a de-identified subject ID, COVID-19 status, age in years and sex. Deeply sampled blood TCRbeta repertoires from subjects exposed to, actively infected with, or recovered from COVID-19 were included in the dataset. The paper as a whole reports these results and caveats: How much clinical and demographic metadata was included differed by source and by participant, and the metadata was provided uncurated.

The CDR3 holds 13 amino acids from the cysteine to the phenylalanine. Only the CDR3 DNA is retained, 39 bases long and in frame from the first base. V loses 3 bases of germline sequence and J loses 0 bases, and the interval between the two ends is 3 bases. The germline V gene yields SGHTA for CDR1 and FQGTGA for CDR2. In regard to this clone: Its antigen is currently not known. No clone much larger than this one lies a single base away; base qualities are absent.

Each collaborating institution followed its own protocols to collect whole blood in K2EDTA tubes. Collaborator samples were shipped for TCRbeta analysis as frozen whole blood, isolated PBMCs, or DNA extracted from either sample type. The immunoSEQ Assay, a bias-controlled multiplex PCR, was used to amplify TCRbeta CDR3 regions from genomic DNA. The original pipeline was this. The number of nucleated cells in each sample was estimated by amplification of reference gene primers within the assay. To quantify the absolute abundance of each unique TCRbeta CDR3 rearrangement, sequence reads were collapsed and filtered. For each sample, productive Simpson clonality was calculated as the square root of Simpson's diversity index over productive rearrangements. TCRdb limited this immuneACCESS table to in-frame rearrangements with V and J called. A share of clones is missing; checked studies link under half to unresolved V genes, and the rest is unexplained. That table supplies the V and J calls and clone size; D and trimming were determined from the DNA. In this sample the table shows about 190,000 clones, around three quarters of which occur a single time. The ten largest clones capture 17% of the sample.

The sequenced sample was peripheral blood. This clonotype was sampled from a man in his sixties with active or convalescent COVID-19. This chain is built from TRBV7-3 and TRBJ2-1; the D gene identity is not certain. The CDR3 sequence is CASSFSSYNEQFF. The DNA is TGTGCCAGCAGCTTCAGCTCCTACAATGAGCAGTTCTTC.